This TCR beta chain is from a study of blood T cells in healthy people across ages. In this sample, this clonotype turned up many times. Primers used in a second PCR of about 6 to 11 cycles were a sample-barcoded 5' primer and a J-beta primer mix. TCRdb reprocessed the 5' RACE reads via MiXCR and lists one record per CDR3 protein. The data contain around 820,000 distinct CDR3 sequences, about 25% of them singletons. Total RNA, at least 5 micrograms per sample, was extracted from PBMCs. The same data also went into a second study, on T cells of mothers and their children.

Input material: blood. The TCR sequence derives from a boy between 5 and 17 years old in good health.

The CDR3, as DNA: TGCAGTGCCGTAGTAGTACGGGAGACCCAGTACTTC. It specifies CSAVVVRETQYF. The chain links TRBV20-1 to TRBJ2-5; D unresolved. V was clipped by 6 bases and J by 5 bases, with 13 bases between them. Germline V gene data show CDR1 as DFQATT and CDR2 as SNEGSKA (reference sequence). This CDR3 spans 12 amino acids.